There are a few counts of the clone carrying this T cell receptor (beta chain). Its antigen remains unidentified. TCR beta CDR3 sequences were amplified from RNA transcripts. In the first-round RT-PCR of the TCR CDR3, the HTBI primer set was used. Using its own MiXCR run on the multiplex PCR reads, TCRdb lists one record per CDR3 protein. The sample lists around 340,000 distinct CDR3 sequences, under 25% occurring once. This specimen comes from a study of T cells in Graves' hyperthyroidism and ophthalmopathy. Findings of the study overall: Blood also carried most thyroid clonotypes expanded above 0.001.

Germline CDR1 ENHRY, CDR2 SYGVKD. The CDR3 sequence is 14 residues long. After removal of 6 bases from V and 5 bases from J, the junction contained 7 bases not matched to a gene. Graves' hyperthyroidism qualified as stable when ophthalmopathy did not progress within 18 months. V and J are TRBV10-3 and TRBJ2-1; 7 bases are shared with TRBD1. Sequencing was performed on blood. The receptor was isolated from a woman in her fifties or sixties with Graves' hyperthyroidism. The CDR3 bases are TGTGCCATCAGAGGACAGGAGCGTAACAATGAGCAGTTCTTC. Protein sequence: CAIRGQERNNEQFF.